This T cell receptor (beta chain) stems from a study of blood T cell repertoires in COVID-19. Study details: In each case, the material was cDNA or gDNA derived from T cells, B-cell-depleted T cells, or PBMCs.

This clone was picked up one time. The CDR3 loop spans 15 amino acids. In germline, CDR1 is SGHTA, CDR2 FQGTGA. J was trimmed by 2 bases and V by 5 bases; bases with no gene match: 7. TCRdb's copy holds only in-frame clones and misses some; the assay was immunoSEQ multiplex PCR. The data contain some 300,000 clones, 88% of them singletons. Input material: PBMCs or T cells enriched from blood (not recorded which). This sequence joins TRBV7-3 and TRBJ2-5; 8 bases line up with TRBD2. The receptor comes from a woman under 40 who had recovered from COVID-19. The CDR3 DNA sequence: TGTGCCAGCAGCATAAGCGGGAGTAGTCAAGAGACCCAGTACTTC. Translated: CASSISGSSQETQYF.